This is a list of T cell receptor beta chains from one sample in a study of blood T cell repertoires in COVID-19. Using immunoSEQ multiplex PCR, the repertoire was profiled, and TCRdb retains in-frame clones only, with some absent. The repertoire holds 250,000 to 350,000 clones, with 70% to 90% as singletons. The sequencing sample was made of peripheral blood. Source of these receptors: an older woman with acute or convalescent COVID-19. Both conserved end residues are part of each CDR3. The D gene is left open where the match is weak. Expanded clones are given a class, and other clones once, few, many or no size at all.

size: .; V: TRBV2; J: TRBJ2-1; D: TRBD1; DNA: TGTGCCAGCAGGACAGGGGCCCTCTCCTACAATGAGCAGTTCTTC; CDR3: CASRTGALSYNEQFF
size: .; V: TRBV2; J: TRBJ2-1; D: TRBD1; DNA: TGTGCCAGCAGTGACCCGGACAGGGGCGACAATGAGCAGTTCTTC; CDR3: CASSDPDRGDNEQFF
size: .; V: TRBV24-1; J: TRBJ1-1; D: .; DNA: TGTGCCACCAGTGGCCCCCGGGACACTGAAGCTTTCTTT; CDR3: CATSGPRDTEAFF
size: .; V: TRBV9; J: TRBJ1-3; D: .; DNA: TGTGCCAGCAGCGTAGGAATAGACTCTGGAAACACCATATATTTT; CDR3: CASSVGIDSGNTIYF
size: once; V: TRBV28; J: TRBJ1-3; D: TRBD1; DNA: TGTGCCAGCGGAACCGGGACAGGGAGGCCCGGAAACACCATATATTTT; CDR3: CASGTGTGRPGNTIYF
size: once; V: TRBV11-3; J: TRBJ2-3; D: .; DNA: TGTGCCAGCAGCTTAGAAGGGAGGAGGTTTCGCACAGATACGCAGTATTTT; CDR3: CASSLEGRRFRTDTQYF
size: .; V: TRBV27; J: TRBJ2-3; D: TRBD2; DNA: TGTGCCAGCAGATCGACTAGCGGGAGGAGAGATACGCAGTATTTT; CDR3: CASRSTSGRRDTQYF
size: few; V: TRBV18; J: TRBJ1-2; D: TRBD1; DNA: TGTGCCAGCTCACCGGACAGGCAGCTTGGCTACACCTTC; CDR3: CASSPDRQLGYTF
size: .; V: TRBV18; J: TRBJ1-1; D: TRBD1; DNA: TGTGCCAGCTCACCCCAGACAGGGGAGAACACTGAAGCTTTCTTT; CDR3: CASSPQTGENTEAFF
size: .; V: TRBV27; J: TRBJ1-6; D: TRBD1; DNA: TGTGCCAGCAGTTTAACAGGGGTTAGTAATTCACCCCTCCACTTT; CDR3: CASSLTGVSNSPLHF
size: .; V: TRBV4-3; J: TRBJ1-3; D: .; DNA: TGCGCCAGCAGCCAAACAGCTTCTGGAAACACCATATATTTT; CDR3: CASSQTASGNTIYF
size: .; V: TRBV11-2; J: TRBJ1-1; D: .; DNA: TGTGCCAGCAGCTTAGTAGGGGGTTCCGAAGCTTTCTTT; CDR3: CASSLVGGSEAFF
size: .; V: TRBV7-2; J: TRBJ2-1; D: TRBD2; DNA: TGTGCCAGCAGGGGGACTAGCGGGGCGTTCTCCTACAATGAGCAGTTCTTC; CDR3: CASRGTSGAFSYNEQFF
size: .; V: TRBV20-1; J: TRBJ1-4; D: .; DNA: TGCAGTGCTAGTATCAGGCCTAATGAAAAACTGTTTTTT; CDR3: CSASIRPNEKLFF
size: .; V: TRBV6-5; J: TRBJ1-6; D: .; DNA: TGTGCCAGCAGTCAGCGGGGTTCACCCCTCCACTTT; CDR3: CASSQRGSPLHF
size: .; V: TRBV7-2; J: TRBJ1-1; D: .; DNA: TGTGCCAGCAGCCTACAGGGTATAGTGAACACTGAAGCTTTCTTT; CDR3: CASSLQGIVNTEAFF
size: .; V: TRBV10-3; J: TRBJ2-5; D: TRBD2; DNA: TGTGCCATCAGTGAAGGGGTAGCGGGGGCTAGGGAGACCCAGTACTTC; CDR3: CAISEGVAGARETQYF
size: .; V: TRBV2; J: TRBJ1-5; D: TRBD1; DNA: TGTGCCAGCAGCGTGGACAGGTCGGGACAGCCCCAGCATTTT; CDR3: CASSVDRSGQPQHF
size: .; V: TRBV28; J: TRBJ1-4; D: .; DNA: TGTGCCAGCAGTTTGCCGGGTTGGGAAAAACTGTTTTTT; CDR3: CASSLPGWEKLFF
size: .; V: TRBV29-1; J: TRBJ2-2; D: TRBD1; DNA: TGCAGCGTTCCCTCGGGACAGGGATTTAACACCGGGGAGCTGTTTTTT; CDR3: CSVPSGQGFNTGELFF
size: .; V: TRBV9; J: TRBJ2-2; D: .; DNA: TGTGCCAGCAGCGTTGAGTCGAACACCGGGGAGCTGTTTTTT; CDR3: CASSVESNTGELFF
size: .; V: TRBV19; J: TRBJ2-3; D: .; DNA: TGTGCCAGTAGTATACCCGGGAGTGCAGATACGCAGTATTTT; CDR3: CASSIPGSADTQYF
size: .; V: TRBV13; J: TRBJ1-2; D: .; DNA: TGTGCCAGCAGGTATGGGGAGGGGTCCAACTATGGCTACACCTTC; CDR3: CASRYGEGSNYGYTF
size: .; V: TRBV18; J: TRBJ1-5; D: .; DNA: TGTGCCAGCTCACCCGGGGACAATCAGCCCCAGCATTTT; CDR3: CASSPGDNQPQHF
size: .; V: TRBV19; J: TRBJ1-1; D: TRBD1; DNA: TGTGCCAGTAGTGGACAGGGGCACACTGAAGCTTTCTTT; CDR3: CASSGQGHTEAFF
size: .; V: TRBV7-9; J: TRBJ2-7; D: TRBD1; DNA: TGTGCCAGCAGCTTAGCGCAGGGGGCTGAAGAGCAGTACTTC; CDR3: CASSLAQGAEEQYF
size: .; V: TRBV7-2; J: TRBJ1-3; D: .; DNA: TGTGCCAGCAGCCCCGACAGCCAGCAGGACACCATATATTTT; CDR3: CASSPDSQQDTIYF
size: few; V: TRBV28; J: TRBJ1-2; D: .; DNA: TGTGCCAGCAGTCCAGCACAGGGCAACTATGGCTACACCTTC; CDR3: CASSPAQGNYGYTF
size: .; V: TRBV7-9; J: TRBJ2-7; D: TRBD2; DNA: TGTGCCAGCAGCCCTGATGGGGGAGGGTCTCGCCTACGGCAGTACTTC; CDR3: CASSPDGGGSRLRQYF
size: few; V: TRBV29-1; J: TRBJ1-5; D: .; DNA: TGCAGCGTCAAGGACAGTTTAAATCAGCCCCAGCATTTT; CDR3: CSVKDSLNQPQHF
size: .; V: TRBV12-3/TRBV12-4; J: TRBJ2-1; D: .; DNA: TGTGCCAGCAGGCCACGACTAGCCCCAGGGGAGTTCTTC; CDR3: CASRPRLAPGEFF
size: .; V: TRBV29-1; J: TRBJ1-1; D: .; DNA: TGCAGCGTTGGCACGGTGAACACTGAAGCTTTCTTT; CDR3: CSVGTVNTEAFF
size: once; V: TRBV4-2; J: TRBJ2-7; D: TRBD1; DNA: TGTGCCAGCAGCCAACCGGGACAGCGAAGATACGAGCAGTACTTC; CDR3: CASSQPGQRRYEQYF
size: .; V: TRBV5-4; J: TRBJ2-7; D: TRBD2; DNA: TGTGCCAGCAGTCTGCTAGCGGCTGAGCAGTACTTC; CDR3: CASSLLAAEQYF
size: .; V: TRBV7-9; J: TRBJ2-1; D: TRBD2; DNA: TGTGCCAGCAGCTTAATAGGGCGGGAGAGGTACAATGAGCAGTTCTTC; CDR3: CASSLIGRERYNEQFF
size: .; V: TRBV9; J: TRBJ2-2; D: TRBD2; DNA: TGTGCCAGCAGCGTAGTTCCCCGGGGGGCGAACACCGGGGAGCTGTTTTTT; CDR3: CASSVVPRGANTGELFF
size: .; V: TRBV19; J: TRBJ2-2; D: .; DNA: TGTGCCAGTAGTATTTTCGGGGTCCCGGACACCGGGGAGCTGTTTTTT; CDR3: CASSIFGVPDTGELFF
size: .; V: TRBV21-1; J: TRBJ2-2; D: .; DNA: TGTGCCAGCAGCACCCACCTGACTAGCGGGAGGGCCGTGGAGCTGTTTTTT; CDR3: CASSTHLTSGRAVELFF
size: .; V: TRBV5-5; J: TRBJ1-5; D: TRBD1; DNA: TGTGCCAGCAGCTTGGAGACAGGGAATCAGCCCCAGCATTTT; CDR3: CASSLETGNQPQHF
size: .; V: TRBV11-2; J: TRBJ2-3; D: .; DNA: TGTGCCAGCAGCTTAGGTAGACAATTGACAGATACGCAGTATTTT; CDR3: CASSLGRQLTDTQYF
size: .; V: TRBV15; J: TRBJ2-1; D: TRBD1; DNA: TGTGCCACCAGCAGAGGACAGGGTGGCTCCTACAATGAGCAGTTCTTC; CDR3: CATSRGQGGSYNEQFF
size: once; V: TRBV5-4; J: TRBJ2-2; D: TRBD2; DNA: TGTGCCAGCAGCCCCCGACTAGCGGGGGACACCGGGGAGCTGTTTTTT; CDR3: CASSPRLAGDTGELFF
size: few; V: TRBV19; J: TRBJ2-7; D: .; DNA: TGTGCCAGTAGTATCGATGGGGCAAAGCAGTACTTC; CDR3: CASSIDGAKQYF
size: once; V: TRBV6-2/TRBV6-3; J: TRBJ2-7; D: .; DNA: TGTGCCAGCAGTTGGGCGGACCAGGGAACCTACGAGCAGTACTTC; CDR3: CASSWADQGTYEQYF
size: once; V: TRBV3-1/TRBV3-2; J: TRBJ2-4; D: TRBD2; DNA: TGTGCCAGCAGCCAAGAAGGCGCGGGGGGGCAGAGAAACATTCAGTACTTC; CDR3: CASSQEGAGGQRNIQYF
size: .; V: TRBV25-1; J: TRBJ2-5; D: TRBD2; DNA: TGTGCCAGCAGTGGCCAACTAGCGGGGGGCCGGGAGACCCAGTACTTC; CDR3: CASSGQLAGGRETQYF
size: .; V: TRBV6-5; J: TRBJ1-4; D: .; DNA: TGTGCCAGCAGCCCCGGGGGGACTAATGAAAAACTGTTTTTT; CDR3: CASSPGGTNEKLFF
size: .; V: TRBV6-2/TRBV6-3; J: TRBJ2-7; D: .; DNA: TGTGCCAGCAGTTTTGGGCCTACCGTTATAGAGCAGTACTTC; CDR3: CASSFGPTVIEQYF
size: few; V: TRBV30; J: TRBJ1-2; D: .; DNA: TGTGCCTGGATGGCAGGGAACTATGGCTACACCTTC; CDR3: CAWMAGNYGYTF
size: once; V: TRBV19; J: TRBJ1-5; D: .; DNA: TGTGCCAGTAGTATAGATCCCGCAGCGTATAGCAATCAGCCCCAGCATTTT; CDR3: CASSIDPAAYSNQPQHF
size: .; V: TRBV18; J: TRBJ1-2; D: TRBD1; DNA: TGTGCCAGCTCCCGACAGGGCCCTAACTATGGCTACACCTTC; CDR3: CASSRQGPNYGYTF
size: .; V: TRBV24-1; J: TRBJ2-3; D: .; DNA: TGTGCCACCAGTGATTTGGGGCGCAGAAACACAGATACGCAGTATTTT; CDR3: CATSDLGRRNTDTQYF
size: .; V: TRBV9; J: TRBJ2-3; D: .; DNA: TGTGCCAGCAGCGTCCAGGACAGCAGCACAGATACGCAGTATTTT; CDR3: CASSVQDSSTDTQYF
size: .; V: TRBV2; J: TRBJ2-2; D: TRBD2; DNA: TGTGCCAGCAGTGACGGGGGGTCCGGGGAGCTGTTTTTT; CDR3: CASSDGGSGELFF